This T cell receptor beta chain is drawn from a study of blood T cells in healthy people across ages. As concerns this clonotype: Its antigen is still unknown.

Overall study results and limits: Diversity figures based on one million T cells were deemed too low.

Alongside a J-beta primer mix, a sample-barcoded 5' primer served in a second PCR lasting about 6 to 11 cycles. TCRdb analysed the 5' RACE reads with MiXCR anew, one entry per CDR3 protein. The data hold 550,000 to 800,000 distinct CDR3 sequences, with about 34% observed a single time. At least 6 micrograms of total RNA were extracted per sample. Trimming removed 6 bases at V and 4 bases at J, with 18 bases between. Germline V gene lookup returns CDR1 MNHEY and CDR2 SVGEGT. CDR3 size: 16 residues. Input material: blood. The V and J genes are TRBV6-2 or TRBV6-3 and TRBJ2-2; possible D gene TRBD2, 6 bases. The clonotype comes from a woman older than 75 in good health. DNA of the CDR3: TGTGCCAGCAGGAAAGGCGGGACCGGAGGCACCGGGGAGCTGTTTTTT. Translating gives CASRKGGTGGTGELFF.